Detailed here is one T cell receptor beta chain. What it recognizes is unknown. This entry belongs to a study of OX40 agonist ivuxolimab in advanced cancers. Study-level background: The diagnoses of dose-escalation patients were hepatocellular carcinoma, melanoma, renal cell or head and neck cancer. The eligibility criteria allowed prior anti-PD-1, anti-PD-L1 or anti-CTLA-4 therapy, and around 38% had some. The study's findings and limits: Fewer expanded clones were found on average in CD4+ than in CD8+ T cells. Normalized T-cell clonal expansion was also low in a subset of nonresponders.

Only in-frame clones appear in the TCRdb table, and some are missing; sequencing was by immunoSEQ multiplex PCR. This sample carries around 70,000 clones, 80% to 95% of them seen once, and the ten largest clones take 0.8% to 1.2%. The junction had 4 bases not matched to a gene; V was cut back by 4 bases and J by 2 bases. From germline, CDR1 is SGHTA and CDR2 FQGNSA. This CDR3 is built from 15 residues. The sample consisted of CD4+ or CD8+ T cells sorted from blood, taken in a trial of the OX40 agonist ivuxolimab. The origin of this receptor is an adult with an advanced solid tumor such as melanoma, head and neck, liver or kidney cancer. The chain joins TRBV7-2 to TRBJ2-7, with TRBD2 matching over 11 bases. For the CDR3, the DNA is TGTGCCAGCAGCTCCCGACTAGCGGGGACCTACGAGCAGTACTTC. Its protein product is CASSSRLAGTYEQYF.